Listed below are T cell receptor beta chains from one sample, sequenced in a study of PD-1 blockade in classical Hodgkin lymphoma. Measured with immunoSEQ multiplex PCR; TCRdb has only the in-frame clones, and not every one. The sample has tens of thousands of clones, approximately 90% seen once. Sample: peripheral blood mononuclear cells (PBMCs), taken before the fourth cycle of nivolumab. The source of these receptors is a human donor with classical Hodgkin lymphoma. Both conserved end residues are part of each CDR3. Each record gives: D gene, V gene, J gene, CDR3 protein. D genes are given only for firm matches.

>-|TRBV7-8|TRBJ1-1
CASSWDLGRDLNTEAFF
>-|TRBV6-1|TRBJ1-1
CASSLTGQMNTEAFF
>-|TRBV19|TRBJ1-1
CASSIGGLDTEAFF
>TRBD1|TRBV4-2|TRBJ1-1
CASSLLGQGTEAFF
>TRBD1|TRBV15|TRBJ1-1
CATSRGTGYTEAFF
>-|TRBV7-2|TRBJ2-7
CASSLDQGASYEQYF
>TRBD2|TRBV7-9|TRBJ2-7
CASSFGGSYEQYF
>TRBD1|TRBV7-6|TRBJ1-2
CASSFGQAPNYGYTF
>TRBD1|TRBV6-5|TRBJ1-1
CASAYQDRVFEAFF
>-|TRBV2|TRBJ2-7
CASSEGRDRAYEQYF
>TRBD1|TRBV30|TRBJ2-7
CAWSPPVRGQGASEQYF
>-|TRBV27|TRBJ2-7
CASSLLRRAEYF
>-|TRBV30|TRBJ1-1
CAWRPGLNTEAFF
>-|TRBV7-6|TRBJ1-1
CASSLGAGVTEAFF
>TRBD1|TRBV27|TRBJ2-3
CASSSLDRGVTQYF
>-|TRBV11-3|TRBJ2-1
CASSRGPINEQFF
>-|TRBV7-9|TRBJ2-1
CASSLSGSHYNEQFF
>TRBD2|TRBV12-5|TRBJ2-5
CASARGVTSGTTWEETQYF
>-|TRBV6-6|TRBJ1-2
CASSTPTGNGYTF
>TRBD1|TRBV5-1|TRBJ2-2
CASSLLSGGVTGELFF
>-|TRBV15|TRBJ2-7
CATSSYSGVPYEQYF
>-|TRBV25-1|TRBJ1-5
CASSETGGFNQPQHF
>-|TRBV9|TRBJ2-7
CASSPAGGPNEQYF
>-|TRBV6-4|-
CASTTTSEPYEQYF
>-|TRBV4-1|TRBJ1-5
CASSQDGGQPQHF
>-|TRBV27|TRBJ2-7
CASSSGSSYEQYF
>-|TRBV11-2|TRBJ2-7
CASSLGGENEQYF
>TRBD1|TRBV7-2|TRBJ2-2
CASRLDRGGPGELFF
>-|TRBV2|TRBJ1-4
CASSGGPNEKLFF
>-|TRBV4-2|TRBJ2-1
CASSQVRGQYEQFF
>TRBD2|TRBV14|TRBJ2-4
CASSQTSGGILAKNIQYF
>-|TRBV6-4|TRBJ2-3
CASSPRGGDTDTQYF
>TRBD2|TRBV19|TRBJ2-3
CASSIVLAGGTDTQYF
>-|TRBV28|TRBJ1-1
CASSLWRTFNTEAFF
>-|TRBV4-3|TRBJ1-2
CASKAAYGYTF
>-|TRBV7-9|TRBJ2-7
CASSGGPYEQYF
>TRBD2|TRBV19|TRBJ2-2
CASTPVSTSSAGELFF
>TRBD1|TRBV7-6|TRBJ1-6
CASSHRDRGQSPLHF
>-|TRBV5-1|TRBJ2-5
CASSLTQNQETQYF
>-|TRBV27|TRBJ1-4
CASSLLPYSATNEKLFF
>TRBD2|TRBV10-3|TRBJ2-1
CAIRPRGGTSGFNEQFF
>TRBD1|TRBV10-3|TRBJ2-3
CATSRGQGSDTQYF
>-|TRBV2|TRBJ1-2
CASTEGQVNYGYTF
>TRBD1|TRBV6-4|TRBJ2-2
CASRTSEDRDRSNTGELFF
>-|TRBV7-8|TRBJ2-1
CASSLAADYNEQFF
>TRBD2|TRBV4-3|TRBJ2-2
CASSQDTSGGTTNTGELFF
>TRBD1|TRBV19|TRBJ2-7
CASRSGTGAYEQYF
>TRBD1|TRBV27|TRBJ2-7
CASSARDRSTYEQYF